The rows below give T cell receptor beta chains drawn from one sample of a study of PD-L1 blockade in urothelial cancer. Data came from immunoSEQ multiplex PCR; TCRdb stores just in-frame clones and leaves some out. This sample has approximately 90,000 clones; 85% to 90% occur once, and the top ten carry approximately 15%. Sequencing used PBMCs, obtained around atezolizumab (anti-PD-L1) treatment. The source of these receptors is a man in his 60s with urothelial cancer. The CDR3 runs from the conserved cysteine through the conserved F or W. The order of the fields is V gene, J gene, D gene, clone size, CDR3 DNA, CDR3 protein. D genes are given only for firm matches. A row's size may be missing; if present it is once, few, many or a size class.

v_gene: TRBV19
j_gene: TRBJ1-2
d_gene: .
abundance: few
CDR3nt: TGTGCCAGCTCCCATGAAAGCGGATTCTTCTATGGCTACACCTTC
CDR3aa: CASSHESGFFYGYTF

v_gene: TRBV6-1
j_gene: TRBJ2-1
d_gene: .
abundance: few
CDR3nt: TGTGCCAGCAGTGAAATATCCGTTTACAATGAGCAGTTCTTC
CDR3aa: CASSEISVYNEQFF

v_gene: TRBV7-7
j_gene: TRBJ2-1
d_gene: TRBD2
abundance: .
CDR3nt: TGTGCTAGCAGCGATGGACTAGTCGGCGGGAATGAGCAGTTCTTC
CDR3aa: CASSDGLVGGNEQFF

v_gene: TRBV9
j_gene: TRBJ1-1
d_gene: .
abundance: .
CDR3nt: TGTGCCAGCAGCATCGGGGGGCGGGATACTGAAGCTTTCTTT
CDR3aa: CASSIGGRDTEAFF

v_gene: TRBV7-6
j_gene: TRBJ2-7
d_gene: .
abundance: .
CDR3nt: TGTGCCAGCAGCTTAGAAGGACATCAAGGCCTCACCCAGTACTTC
CDR3aa: CASSLEGHQGLTQYF

v_gene: TRBV19
j_gene: TRBJ2-1
d_gene: .
abundance: .
CDR3nt: TGTGCCAGTAGTAGTACGGGATACAATGAGCAGTTCTTC
CDR3aa: CASSSTGYNEQFF

v_gene: TRBV7-3
j_gene: TRBJ2-1
d_gene: TRBD2
abundance: .
CDR3nt: TGTGCCAGCAGCTCGCCTAGCGGGGGGGCAAATGAGCAGTTCTTC
CDR3aa: CASSSPSGGANEQFF

v_gene: TRBV19
j_gene: TRBJ2-7
d_gene: .
abundance: .
CDR3nt: TGTGCCAGTAGTATATCCCCGACAGCTTACGAGCAGTACTTC
CDR3aa: CASSISPTAYEQYF

v_gene: TRBV18
j_gene: TRBJ1-6
d_gene: .
abundance: .
CDR3nt: TGTGCCAGCTCACCCCTGGCTCTGTCCTCCTATAATTCACCCCTCCACTTT
CDR3aa: CASSPLALSSYNSPLHF

v_gene: TRBV2
j_gene: TRBJ2-7
d_gene: TRBD1
abundance: few
CDR3nt: TGTGCCAATTATGACAGGGACACCTACGAGCAGTACTTC
CDR3aa: CANYDRDTYEQYF

v_gene: TRBV2
j_gene: TRBJ1-5
d_gene: .
abundance: .
CDR3nt: TGTGCCAGCAGTGAACAGTTGTCGGGGATGGGTCAGCCCCAGCATTTT
CDR3aa: CASSEQLSGMGQPQHF

v_gene: TRBV7-9
j_gene: TRBJ2-1
d_gene: TRBD2
abundance: once
CDR3nt: TGTGCCAGCAGCTTAGGGACTAGCGCGAGCGAGCAGTTCTTC
CDR3aa: CASSLGTSASEQFF

v_gene: TRBV6-1
j_gene: TRBJ2-7
d_gene: .
abundance: .
CDR3nt: TGTGCCAGCAGTAATCCAGGACAGTCCTACGAGCAGTACTTC
CDR3aa: CASSNPGQSYEQYF

v_gene: TRBV27
j_gene: TRBJ2-5
d_gene: .
abundance: .
CDR3nt: TGTGCCAGCAGTTCGTACAGGGTTGGGGAGACCCAGTACTTC
CDR3aa: CASSSYRVGETQYF

v_gene: TRBV27
j_gene: TRBJ2-7
d_gene: .
abundance: .
CDR3nt: TGTGCCAGCAGTCGGGACTGGGGAAGCTCCTACGAGCAGTACTTC
CDR3aa: CASSRDWGSSYEQYF

v_gene: TRBV5-1
j_gene: TRBJ2-7
d_gene: .
abundance: .
CDR3nt: TGCGCCAGCACTCAAGGAGCCGGGTCTTCCTACGAGCAGTACTTC
CDR3aa: CASTQGAGSSYEQYF

v_gene: TRBV5-6
j_gene: TRBJ2-7
d_gene: .
abundance: once
CDR3nt: TGTGCCAGCAGCTTGTACGGGTTCGGGTACGAGCAGTACTTC
CDR3aa: CASSLYGFGYEQYF

v_gene: TRBV28
j_gene: TRBJ2-1
d_gene: .
abundance: .
CDR3nt: TGTGCCAGCAGCCGGGGATCTAGCAATGAGCAGTTCTTC
CDR3aa: CASSRGSSNEQFF